The entry below gives a single T cell receptor (beta chain) sequence along with its context. A few counts support this clone. The specificity of this receptor is unknown. No base quality values were provided; no much bigger clone lies one nucleotide off. The CDR3 runs 20 residues from the cysteine to the phenylalanine. Only the CDR3 portion is preserved as DNA: 60 bases, with reading frame beginning at the first base. The V end gives up 0 bases and the J end 0 bases, leaving 14 bases in the junction not matched to a gene. CDR1 and CDR2 were assigned from the germline V gene as MGHRA and YSYEKL. The data were taken from a study of blood T cell repertoires in COVID-19 (dated by TCRdb to 2019 to 2021). Concerning the study at large: Collaborator samples came from the United States, Italy and Spain and covered acute and convalescent phases of COVID-19. The repertoires were made available in a free public database intended to serve as a resource for research on the immune response to SARS-CoV-2. Nearly every sample came with metadata listing a de-identified subject ID, COVID-19 status, age in years and sex. Deeply sampled blood TCRbeta repertoires from subjects exposed to, actively infected with, or recovered from COVID-19 were included in the dataset. The material from the prospective study consisted of cDNA or gDNA derived from T cells, B-cell-depleted T cells, or PBMCs. Samples came from the ongoing ImmuneRACE study (first 160 participants) plus 1,254 subjects from 6 global collaborators. HLA class I and class II types, where available, came from metadata supplied by the sample provider rather than from assay-based typing.

In Seattle, one collaborating source enrolled patients while the infection was active and tracked those patients longitudinally over the course of disease. Whole blood was collected in K2EDTA tubes by collaborating institutions according to the institutions' own protocols. For TCRbeta analysis, collaborator samples were shipped as frozen whole blood, as isolated PBMCs, or as DNA extracted from either sample type. Study-level results and caveats: The quantity of clinical and demographic metadata differed by source and by participant and was supplied without curation.

The immunoSEQ Assay, a bias-controlled multiplex PCR, was used to amplify TCRbeta CDR3 regions from genomic DNA. On the study's bioinformatics: The number of nucleated cells in each sample was estimated from the amplification of reference gene primers within the assay. To quantify the absolute abundance of each unique TCRbeta CDR3 rearrangement, sequence reads were collapsed and filtered. Productive Simpson clonality was computed per sample as the square root of Simpson's diversity index over productive rearrangements. In TCRdb, the immuneACCESS table is reduced to in-frame sequences with V and J assigned. These tables do not hold every clone; where another copy was compared, an unresolved V gene accounts for under half, and the others remain unexplained. The V and J calls and clone size are taken from that table; D and trimming were inferred from the DNA. In all, the sample holds around 100,000 clones, and more than 80% of those were seen once. Of the sample, 4% to 6% is held by the ten largest clones.

This receptor was obtained from a man older than 75 with COVID-19, enrolled during active disease. Material for sequencing was peripheral blood. The chain uses TRBV4-1 and TRBJ1-5; 7 bases in between match TRBD1. The CDR3: CASSQDWIQGSVVSNQPQHF. The DNA is TGCGCCAGCAGCCAAGATTGGATACAGGGGAGTGTGGTTAGCAATCAGCCCCAGCATTTT.